These 31 T cell receptor beta chains came from one sample sequenced in a study of T cell responses to AZD1222 COVID-19 vaccine. The data were produced by immunoSEQ multiplex PCR, yet TCRdb's version contains in-frame clones alone and is incomplete. This sample has 90,000 to 130,000 clones; around 90% occur once, and the top ten carry roughly 7%. This specimen was peripheral blood, taken on day 0 of AZD1222 vaccination. The receptors shown here come from an adult in good health.

The chain has TRBV12-3 or TRBV12-4 and TRBJ1-5; D not certain. This CDR3 contains 13 residues. V shed 6 bases and J shed 0 bases, with 6 bases lying between them. CDR3 DNA: TGTGCCAGCAGCCCCACTAGCAATCAGCCCCAGCATTTT. This gives the protein CASSPTSNQPQHF.

The V and J genes are TRBV3-1 (or the pseudogene TRBV3-2) and TRBJ1-6; D is unresolved. The ends were cut back, 1 base at V and 14 bases at J, with 12 bases in the middle. CDR1 and CDR2 (germline): LGHDT, YNNKEL (reference sequence). The CDR3 consists of 13 residues. CDR3 in amino acids: CASSQGGERALHF. The CDR3 DNA sequence: TGTGCCAGCAGCCAAGGTGGGGAGCGGGCCCTCCACTTT.

This rearrangement joins TRBV4-1 to TRBJ2-7; 8 nucleotides agree with TRBD1. The CDR3 contains 15 residues. Trimming at V came to 1 base and at J to 6 bases, leaving 8 bases not matched to a gene. Per the germline V gene, CDR1 is MGHRA and CDR2 is YSYEKL. The CDR3 coding sequence is TGCGCCAGCAGCCAAGTCGCCAGGGGGCCCTCCGAGCAGTACTTC. It yields the protein CASSQVARGPSEQYF.

The chain has TRBV12-3 or TRBV12-4 and TRBJ2-1; D gene ambiguous. Between the trimmed V and J ends, which lost 0 bases and 10 bases, there was a span of 10 bases. The CDR3 totals 13 residues. CDR3 coding DNA: TGTGCCAGCAGTTTAGCTGGGTTCAGGGAGCAGTTCTTC. It translates to CASSLAGFREQFF.

The chain has TRBV29-1 and TRBJ2-5; no firm D call. The CDR3 contains 11 residues. With 6 bases removed from V and 5 bases from J, the gap between germline ends came to 10 bases. Germline CDR1 and CDR2: SQVTM and ANQGSEA. Here the CDR3 DNA reads TGCAGCGTCGACTCCTTGGAGACCCAGTACTTC. This codes for CSVDSLETQYF.

CDR3 DNA sequence: TGTGCCAGCAGTATCACTAGACAGGGTTTCCAGCCCCAGCATTTT. Its translation is CASSITRQGFQPQHF. This rearrangement joins TRBV28 to TRBJ1-5; 7 nucleotides agree with TRBD1. The ends lost 5 bases at V and 7 bases at J; junction bases unmatched: 11. The germline gives CDR1 MDHEN, CDR2 SYDVKM. The CDR3 spans 15 residues. Drawing the rest from reference TRBV28 and TRBJ1-5, the complete variable domain is DVKVTQSSRYLVKRTGEKVFLECVQDMDHENMFWYRQDPGLGLRLIYFSYDVKMKEKGDIPEGYSVSREKKERFSLILESASTNQTSMYLCASSITRQGFQPQHFGDGTRLSIL.

To note about this clone: In this CDR3 the conserved last residue, phenylalanine or tryptophan, is missing, so a read error is likely. No DNA is shown, since the ends of the CDR3 on it are uncertain; the CDR3 is the one TCRdb lists. J is TRBJ2-7 and V is TRBV14; TRBD1, the table's D call, was not compared with the DNA. The CDR3 contains 13 residues when both ends are counted. The germline V gene has CDR1 SGHDN and CDR2 FVKESK. The CDR3 spells CASSQSRQALPSL.

The V gene is TRBV10-2, the J gene TRBJ1-4; no firm D call. Trimming took 2 bases from V and 2 from J, leaving 9 bases between them. CDR3 length: 15 residues. Germline values: CDR1 WSHSY, CDR2 SAAADI. In DNA, the CDR3 is TGCGCCAGCAGTGAGCCCTCGGGGACTAATGAAAAACTGTTTTTT. Translation gives CASSEPSGTNEKLFF.

This clone was observed once. The chain links TRBV4-1 to TRBJ2-7; no clear D. CDR1 MGHRA and CDR2 YSYEKL come from the germline V gene. The ends were cut back, 4 bases at V and 0 bases at J, with 16 bases in the middle. There are 16 residues in the CDR3. The CDR3 region is CASSLLGSLHSYEQYF. The CDR3 DNA follows: TGCGCCAGCAGCCTCCTCGGGTCGCTCCACTCCTACGAGCAGTACTTC.

The sample holds a few counts of this clone. J is TRBJ1-1 and V is TRBV2; D gene unclear. The germline V gene has CDR1 SNHLY and CDR2 FYNNEI. The length of the CDR3 is 12 residues. Trimming took 2 bases from V and 1 from J, leaving 2 bases between them. The DNA of the CDR3 is TGTGCCAGCAGTGAACAGAACACTGAAGCTTTCTTT. It specifies CASSEQNTEAFF.

This clone was detected once. This chain joins TRBV19 and TRBJ1-2; D is unresolved. V was cut by 9 bases and J by 7 bases, with 15 bases left in between. Germline loops: CDR1 LNHDA, CDR2 SQIVND (reference sequence). The CDR3 runs to 12 residues. CDR3 nucleotides: TGTGCCAGCTCCCACCTGGGAGGTGGCTACACCTTC. It encodes CASSHLGGGYTF.

This rearrangement joins TRBV19 to TRBJ1-2; D is unclear. This CDR3 region has 14 residues. CDR1 and CDR2 from the germline V gene are LNHDA and SQIVND (reference sequence). Between the trimmed V and J ends, which lost 2 bases and 4 bases, there was a span of 11 bases. DNA of the CDR3: TGTGCCAGTAGTATATCTGGACCGGGCTATGGCTACACCTTC. Amino acids: CASSISGPGYGYTF.

V usage is TRBV4-1 and J usage is TRBJ2-7; 7 bases are shared with TRBD1. Germline lookup yields CDR1 MGHRA and CDR2 YSYEKL. Trimming removed 4 bases from V and 0 bases from J; junction bases left unmatched: 0. CDR3 size: 13 residues. DNA for the CDR3: TGCGCCAGCAGCCGGGACAGCTCCTACGAGCAGTACTTC. Encoded protein: CASSRDSSYEQYF.

The gene calls are TRBV5-1 and TRBJ2-7, with 12 bases identical to TRBD1. The CDR3 is 15 amino acids. V was clipped by 0 bases and J by 4 bases; unmatched bases: 2. Per germline, CDR1 SGHRS and CDR2 YFSETQ. CDR3 sequence reads: CASSLGDRGRYEQYF. Here the CDR3 DNA reads TGCGCCAGCAGCTTGGGGGACAGGGGGCGTTACGAGCAGTACTTC.

The chain carries TRBV7-6 and TRBJ1-5; D not certain. The CDR3 loop spans 17 amino acids. Trimming took 1 base from V and 6 from J, leaving 19 bases between them. In germline, CDR1 is SGHVS, CDR2 FNYEAQ. CDR3 DNA sequence: TGTGCCAGCAGCTTAGGGGCGGCCTGGGTTCCGGGTCAGCCCCAGCATTTT. Its translation: CASSLGAAWVPGQPQHF.

The rearrangement uses TRBV4-1 and TRBJ1-2, with TRBD1 identical over 8 bases. CDR3 length: 15 amino acids. Unmatched junction bases numbered 5, after V lost 0 bases and J lost 5 bases. CDR1 and CDR2 from the germline V gene are MGHRA and YSYEKL. CDR3 in amino acids: CASSQDGQGAYGYTF. CDR3 bases: TGCGCCAGCAGCCAAGATGGGCAGGGGGCTTATGGCTACACCTTC.

The gene calls are TRBV5-1 and TRBJ1-3; the D gene is possibly TRBD1 (5 bases). Germline V gene sequence: CDR1 SGHRS, CDR2 YFSETQ. Trimming removed 5 bases from V and 4 bases from J, with 7 bases in between. The CDR3 has 12 residues. CDR3 coding DNA: TGCGCCAGCAGTCGACAGGGAAACACCATATATTTT. Protein product: CASSRQGNTIYF.

Comment on this clone: Germline and junction disagree at one end, which may indicate a read error. This sequence joins TRBV2 and TRBJ1-6; no clear D. The CDR3 is 14 amino acids. The V gene's germline CDR1 is SNHLY and CDR2 FYNNEI. CDR3 residues: CASSDPAYNSPPHF. CDR3 DNA sequence: TGTGCCAGCAGTGACCCAGCCTATAATTCACCCCCCCACTTT.

The chain couples TRBV11-3 to TRBJ2-3; 9 nucleotides match TRBD2. The CDR3 spans 20 residues. Per the germline V gene, CDR1 is SGHNT and CDR2 is YENEEA. V dropped 5 bases and J dropped 3; count of bases not matched to a gene: 21. CDR3 bases: TGTGCCAGCAGCCCCAGTAAAGGGGTCGGGGTAGCGGGGGTGACAGATACGCAGTATTTT. Translating gives CASSPSKGVGVAGVTDTQYF.

Concerning this clone: At one end the junction does not follow the germline gene, possibly because of a read error. This chain links TRBV9 with TRBJ1-6, with D perhaps matching TRBD1 (5 bases). This CDR3 comprises 11 residues. CDR1 SGDLS and CDR2 YYNGEE come from the germline V gene. CDR3 nucleotide sequence: TGCGTACAGGCGGAGGATTCACCCCTCCACTTT. This gives the protein CVQAEDSPLHF.

The chain employs TRBV28 and TRBJ1-6; a weak D match, TRBD1 (5 bases). CDR3 length equals 14 residues. CDR1 and CDR2 from the germline V gene are MDHEN and SYDVKM. Trimming cost V 3 bases and J 7 bases, with 10 bases left between them. This CDR3 reads CASSLSTVNSPLHF. The DNA for the CDR3 is TGTGCCAGCAGTTTGTCGACAGTCAATTCACCCCTCCACTTT. The variable domain in full, completed from reference TRBV28 and TRBJ1-6, reads DVKVTQSSRYLVKRTGEKVFLECVQDMDHENMFWYRQDPGLGLRLIYFSYDVKMKEKGDIPEGYSVSREKKERFSLILESASTNQTSMYLCASSLSTVNSPLHFGNGTRLTVT.

The chain recombines TRBV5-4 with TRBJ2-7, with unresolved D. This CDR3 is 13 amino acids long. V was pared by 4 bases and J by 5 bases, with 13 bases between. Germline CDR1 SGHNT, CDR2 YYREEE (reference sequence). In DNA, the CDR3 is TGTGCCAGCAGCCCAATCCCCGGGCACGAGCAGTACTTC. Translating gives CASSPIPGHEQYF.

The chain has TRBV5-6 and TRBJ1-2; tentative D call: TRBD1 (6 bases). V was pared by 1 base and J by 1 base, with 8 bases between. Per the germline V gene, CDR1 is SGHDT and CDR2 is YYEEEE. The CDR3 runs 14 residues. CDR3 nucleotide sequence: TGTGCCAGCAGCTTGAGGGACAATAACTATGGCTACACCTTC. This encodes CASSLRDNNYGYTF.

This chain joins TRBV3-1 (or the pseudogene TRBV3-2) and TRBJ1-1; the match to TRBD1 covers 8 bases. Looked up from germline, CDR1 is LGHDT and CDR2 is YNNKEL (reference sequence). The V segment lost 5 bases and the J segment 6 bases; nucleotides outside the gene matches: 5. The CDR3 runs to 13 residues. The CDR3 here is CASSFGTGAEAFF. The CDR3, as DNA: TGTGCCAGCAGCTTCGGGACAGGCGCTGAAGCTTTCTTT.

J is TRBJ1-5 and V is TRBV6-5; no definite D call. V was cut by 2 bases and J by 2 bases, with 7 bases left in between. CDR1 is MNHEY, CDR2 SVGAGI, per germline. The CDR3 contains 14 residues. This chain's CDR3 is CASSYGAGNQPQHF. The CDR3 DNA reads TGTGCCAGCAGTTACGGTGCTGGCAATCAGCCCCAGCATTTT.

The table lists this clone with a count of one. J is TRBJ1-5 and V is TRBV19; TRBD1 matches 11 bases. Trimming removed 1 base from V and 2 bases from J; junction bases left unmatched: 4. The CDR3 length is 17 residues. The germline gives CDR1 LNHDA, CDR2 SQIVND (reference sequence). Here the CDR3 reads CASSIVGTGGRNQPQHF. CDR3 bases: TGTGCCAGTAGTATAGTAGGGACAGGGGGGCGCAATCAGCCCCAGCATTTT.

In this sample, this clone turned up once. CDR3 in amino acids: CASSKPTPDNQPQHF. DNA for the CDR3: TGTGCCAGCAGTAAACCTACACCGGACAATCAGCCCCAGCATTTT. The chain couples TRBV28 to TRBJ1-5; unclear D gene. Trimming stripped 5 bases from V and 3 bases from J, with 14 bases between. The CDR3 contains 15 residues. Germline values: CDR1 MDHEN, CDR2 SYDVKM.

The chain carries TRBV5-4 and TRBJ2-7, with 10 bases lining up with TRBD1. Losses at the gene ends were 4 bases for V and 6 bases for J; bases not matched to a gene: 4. This CDR3 is built from 13 residues. Germline V gene sequence: CDR1 SGHNT, CDR2 YYREEE (reference sequence). CDR3 residues: CASSPGQGSEQYF. The CDR3 DNA reads as TGTGCCAGCAGCCCGGGACAGGGGAGCGAGCAGTACTTC.

This clone appeared a single time. This chain links TRBV5-4 with TRBJ2-2; the match to TRBD1 covers 7 bases. The CDR3 totals 16 residues. Germline CDR1 and CDR2: SGHNT and YYREEE (reference sequence). V lost 4 bases, J lost 0 bases, and 6 bases stayed unmatched. Here the CDR3 DNA reads TGTGCCAGCAGCGTGGGACAGTCCGCGAACACCGGGGAGCTGTTTTTT. Its protein product is CASSVGQSANTGELFF.

V and J are TRBV7-9 and TRBJ1-2; unclear D gene. The V and J ends lost 0 bases and 5 bases respectively, with 16 bases between them. The CDR3 sequence is 16 residues long. Looked up from germline, CDR1 is SEHNR and CDR2 is FQNEAQ (reference sequence). CDR3 sequence reads: CASSLAQDVRKYGYTF. CDR3 in DNA: TGTGCCAGCAGCTTAGCGCAGGACGTGAGAAAATATGGCTACACCTTC.

V and J are TRBV28 and TRBJ1-1, with D possibly being TRBD1 (5 bases). This CDR3 has 13 residues. In germline, CDR1 is MDHEN, CDR2 SYDVKM. V was trimmed by 4 bases and J by 7 bases, leaving 13 bases between them. As DNA, the CDR3 is TGTGCCAGCAGTTCCCCAGGGTGGAGTGAAGCTTTCTTT. It translates to CASSSPGWSEAFF.